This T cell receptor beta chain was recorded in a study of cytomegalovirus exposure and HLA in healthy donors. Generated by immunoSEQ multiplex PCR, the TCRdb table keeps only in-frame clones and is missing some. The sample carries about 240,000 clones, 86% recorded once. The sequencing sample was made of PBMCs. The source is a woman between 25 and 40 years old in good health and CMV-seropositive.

Written as DNA, the CDR3 is TGTGCCAGTAGTATATTGTTTTTCGGGGGGGAGACTCAGCCCCAGCATTTT. It codes for CASSILFFGGETQPQHF. The genes are TRBV19 and TRBJ1-5; maybe TRBD1 (5 bases). Germline V gene sequence: CDR1 LNHDA, CDR2 SQIVND (reference sequence). This CDR3 region has 17 residues. Trimming left V 2 bases short and J 6 bases short, with 20 bases between.